This TCR beta chain originates from a study of cytomegalovirus exposure and HLA in healthy donors. The CDR3 sequence is 17 residues long. The germline V and J ends were trimmed by 1 base and 3 bases, with 19 bases remaining between them. Germline CDR1 and CDR2: SGHRS and YFSETQ. Study-level points and caveats: Clonal expansion, a later analysis showed, was greater in HLA-associated TCR beta chains than in equally common others. V- and J-gene trimming of TCR beta was linked (in a later analysis) to a missense DCLRE1C variant. Cytomegalovirus status was reportedly diagnosed by the classifier with high sensitivity and specificity.

The primer mix had 60 Vbeta and 13 Jbeta primers. TCRdb's table, derived via immunoSEQ multiplex PCR, lists solely in-frame clones and lacks some. This table has 140,000 to 150,000 clones, roughly four fifths appearing once. Remarks on this clone: The target antigen is unknown.

The TCR originated in a man aged 30 to 39 in good health and CMV-seronegative. The sample was PBMCs. V gene TRBV5-1 combines with J gene TRBJ1-1; D is undetermined. The CDR3 is CASSLSGVGSGDTEAFF. In DNA, the CDR3 is TGCGCCAGCAGCTTGAGCGGGGTGGGTTCTGGGGACACTGAAGCTTTCTTT. Full variable domain (remainder filled in from reference TRBV5-1 and TRBJ1-1): KAGVTQTPRYLIKTRGQQVTLSCSPISGHRSVSWYQQTPGQGLQFLFEYFSETQRNKGNFPGRFSGRQFSNSRSEMNVSTLELGDSALYLCASSLSGVGSGDTEAFFGQGTRLTVV.